Given below is one TCR beta chain in context. The data were obtained in a study of control samples from healthy donors and cancer patients. Some clones are missing from TCRdb's copy, which holds only in-frame ones; the method was immunoSEQ multiplex PCR. The data hold tens of thousands of clones, with 89% observed a single time. CDR1 is SGHAT, CDR2 FQDESV, per germline (reference sequence). The CDR3 totals 15 residues. V was pared by 1 base and J by 6 bases, with 12 bases between. The receptor was isolated from a man between 50 and 59 years old in good health. The sample was blood. This rearrangement joins TRBV11-1 to TRBJ1-4; no clear D. The CDR3 sequence is CASSLGAGPDEKLFF. The CDR3 nucleotides are TGTGCCAGCAGCTTAGGTGCCGGACCCGATGAAAAACTGTTTTTT.